This T cell receptor beta chain was recovered during a study of PD-1 blockade in classical Hodgkin lymphoma. Across the study: Patients were infused with nivolumab 3 mg/kg every 2 weeks. Whole-study findings and limits: Prior therapy or disease activity may underlie the repertoire differences, whose causes remain undefined.

Concerning this clone: Its antigen is as yet unknown.

All trial patients relapsed after autologous stem cell transplantation. The repertoire was sequenced with immunoSEQ multiplex PCR; TCRdb's copy has only in-frame clones and lacks some. The sample lists more than 140,000 clones; approximately 72% were seen once. CDR3 length equals 15 residues. V was pared by 3 bases and J by 4 bases, with 7 bases of the junction left unmatched. Germline V gene lookup returns CDR1 PRHDT and CDR2 FYEKMQ (reference sequence). The TCR was taken from a human donor with classical Hodgkin lymphoma. The chain carries TRBV13 and TRBJ2-5, with 8 bases matching TRBD2. The sequenced sample was peripheral blood mononuclear cells (PBMCs), obtained before the second cycle of nivolumab. The CDR3, as DNA: TGTGCCAGCAGCTTCGGGGGTAGCGGGGTAGAGACCCAGTACTTC. Translated: CASSFGGSGVETQYF.